This TCR beta chain was found in a study of radiation and T cells in renal cell carcinoma. Overall study results and limits: Top tumor clonotypes rose in blood 2 weeks post-radiation, then contracted.

Points on this clone: Its target is not known.

The table came from immunoSEQ multiplex PCR; TCRdb's copy has only in-frame clones and leaves some out. The data show about 59,000 clones, about three quarters seen once. This sample's time point: baseline pretreatment blood. Specified treatment: 15 Gy SBRT to primary tumor, nephrectomy 4 weeks later. The patient's renal cell carcinoma had clear cell pathology. V lost 4 bases and J 3 bases, leaving 13 bases between the germline ends. Germline V CDR1 and CDR2: MNHEY, SVGAGI. The CDR3 has 14 amino acids. This receptor was obtained from a man aged 55 to 70 with renal cell carcinoma. The gene calls are TRBV6-5 and TRBJ2-7, with D possibly being TRBD1 (6 bases). The material sequenced was blood, taken from a patient whose treatment included radiotherapy and nephrectomy. CDR3: CASSSRTANYEQYF. CDR3 sequence (DNA): TGTGCCAGCAGTTCCAGGACAGCAAACTACGAGCAGTACTTC.